The present TCR beta chain was sequenced within a study of T cells in localized non-small cell lung cancer. TCRdb's table, derived via immunoSEQ multiplex PCR, lists solely in-frame clones and lacks some. In the table there are fewer than 13,000 clones, around 45% of which are singletons. V shed 5 bases and J shed 3 bases, with 10 bases lying between them. Germline V lookup: CDR1 MNHGY, CDR2 SAAAGT. The CDR3 covers 13 residues. As to this clone: Its specificity is not known.

Whole-study findings and limits: Without multi-region sequencing, intratumor heterogeneity could not be excluded. Adjacent uninvolved lung tissue had the highest T cell clonality, exceeding tumor. Adjacent lung exhibited a median of around 60 among the 100 most abundant tumor clones. There was an association of higher blood T cell density with longer overall survival.

Sample: lymph node tissue, taken before any cancer treatment. V is TRBV6-8 and J is TRBJ1-1; D uncertain. The clonotype comes from a woman between 35 and 70 years old with stage II squamous cell lung carcinoma. The CDR3 spells CASSVRGDTEAFF. The CDR3, as DNA: TGTGCCAGCAGTGTGCGGGGTGACACTGAAGCTTTCTTT.